The text below deals with one TCR beta chain. These data are taken from a study of T cells in Graves' hyperthyroidism and ophthalmopathy. The source material, RNA transcripts, was used to amplify TCR beta CDR3 regions. A first-round RT-PCR of the TCR CDR3 used the HTBI primer set. MiXCR, applied by TCRdb to the multiplex PCR reads, yields one record per CDR3 protein. The table records about 500,000 distinct CDR3 sequences, about a sixth of them present only once. The CDR3 contains 14 residues. Germline V gives CDR1 SEHNR, CDR2 FQNEAQ (reference sequence). The ends lost 2 bases at V and 6 bases at J; junction bases unmatched: 4.

The chain is built from TRBV7-9 and TRBJ2-1, with 7 positions matching TRBD2. What was sequenced was blood. The receptor comes from a woman between 18 and 30 years old with Graves' hyperthyroidism. DNA for the CDR3: TGTGCCAGCAGCTTATCTAGCGGACCCAATGAGCAGTTCTTC. It is translated as CASSLSSGPNEQFF.